The present T cell receptor (beta chain) was sequenced within a study of technical replicates of blood from a few donors. V dropped 5 bases and J dropped 11 bases, with 18 bases sitting between them. The CDR3 covers 13 residues. In germline, CDR1 is MNHNS, CDR2 SASEGT. TCRdb keeps only in-frame clones here, not all; method: immunoSEQ multiplex PCR. The repertoire has some 87,000 clones, 95% to 98% of them found once; the top ten carry more than 0.15%. V and J are TRBV6-1 and TRBJ1-1; perhaps TRBD1 as D (6 bases). The specimen sequenced was T cells isolated from PBMCs. This clonotype was sampled from a human donor in good health. The DNA for the CDR3 is TGTGCCAGCAGTTCAGCGCCCCATAGGGGGGCTTTCTTT. Translation: CASSSAPHRGAFF.